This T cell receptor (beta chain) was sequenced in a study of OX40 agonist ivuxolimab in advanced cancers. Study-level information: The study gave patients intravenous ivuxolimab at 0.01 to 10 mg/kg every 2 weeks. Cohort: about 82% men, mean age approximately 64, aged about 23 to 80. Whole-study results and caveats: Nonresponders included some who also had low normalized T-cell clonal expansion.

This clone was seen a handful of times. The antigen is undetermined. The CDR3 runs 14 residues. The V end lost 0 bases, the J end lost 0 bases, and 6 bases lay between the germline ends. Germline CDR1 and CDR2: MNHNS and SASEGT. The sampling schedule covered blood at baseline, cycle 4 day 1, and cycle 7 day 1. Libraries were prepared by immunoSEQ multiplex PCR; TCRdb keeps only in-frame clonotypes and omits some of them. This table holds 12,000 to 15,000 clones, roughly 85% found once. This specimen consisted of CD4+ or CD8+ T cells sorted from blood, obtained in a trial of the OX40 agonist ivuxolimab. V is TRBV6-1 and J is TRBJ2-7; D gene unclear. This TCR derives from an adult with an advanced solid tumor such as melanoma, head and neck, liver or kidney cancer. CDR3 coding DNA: TGTGCCAGCAGTGAAGCGGGCCCCTCCTACGAGCAGTACTTC. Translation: CASSEAGPSYEQYF.